This T cell receptor beta chain was captured in a study of T cells in Graves' hyperthyroidism and ophthalmopathy. TCR beta CDR3 sequences were amplified from RNA transcripts. First-round RT-PCR targeting the TCR CDR3 was performed with the HTBI primer set. TCRdb re-called the multiplex PCR reads with MiXCR, one entry per CDR3 protein. The data show about 680,000 distinct CDR3 sequences, 35% seen once. The CDR3 is 14 amino acids. From germline, CDR1 is ENHRY and CDR2 SYGVKD. Between the trimmed V and J ends, which lost 10 bases and 4 bases, there was a span of 17 bases. This chain uses TRBV10-3 with TRBJ1-5; D may be TRBD1 (6 bases). Sequencing was performed on blood. The receptor's source is a woman aged 40 to 50 with Graves' hyperthyroidism. The CDR3 DNA reads TGTGCCAGCAGCGGGCTCGGACAGAATCAGCCCCAGCATTTT. Translated: CASSGLGQNQPQHF.